These 2 T cell receptor beta chains share one sample of origin, sequenced in a study of blood T cell repertoires in COVID-19. The repertoire was sequenced with immunoSEQ multiplex PCR; TCRdb's copy has only in-frame clones and lacks some. The sample lists about 150,000 clones; 80% to 90% were seen once. The sample was peripheral blood. Every receptor here comes from a man aged 18 to 30 with COVID-19, enrolled during active disease.

Here the CDR3 DNA reads TGTGCCAGCAGTACAGGGACAGAATACGAGCAGTACTTC. It specifies CASSTGTEYEQYF. The chain uses TRBV27 and TRBJ2-7; TRBD1 matches 7 bases. This CDR3 is 13 amino acids long. The germline CDR1 and CDR2 sequences are MNHEY and SMNVEV (reference sequence). V shed 5 bases and J 4 bases; nucleotides not matched to a gene: 5.

The chain is built from TRBV28 and TRBJ1-1; 10 nucleotides agree with TRBD1. Germline V gene sequence: CDR1 MDHEN, CDR2 SYDVKM. This CDR3 region has 13 residues. The trim removed 5 bases at V and 9 bases at J, leaving 6 bases unmatched. The DNA of the CDR3 is TGTGCCAGCAGTGTCCGGGACAGGGGAAAAGCTTTCTTT. Encoded protein: CASSVRDRGKAFF.